One and the same sample provided the 27 T cell receptor beta chains below, sequenced in a study of shared clonotypes between healthy human individuals. TCRdb's table, derived via immunoSEQ multiplex PCR, lists solely in-frame clones and lacks some. The table lists fewer than 3 million clones, 85% to 95% of them singletons. The sample taken for sequencing was naive CD4+ T cells from PBMCs. Specified subset: CD45RA+ positively selected. The receptors were gathered from a man younger than 30 in good health. Some clones in this sample may be carry-over from other donors' samples.

The J gene is TRBJ2-3, the V gene TRBV11-2; TRBD2 is a possible D gene (5 bases). V was pared by 6 bases and J by 12 bases, with 19 bases between. The length of the CDR3 is 13 residues. The germline CDR1 and CDR2 sequences are SGHAT and FQNNGV. The CDR3 DNA reads as TGTGCCAGCAGATCCGAGGGCTCGGGTAGCCAGTATTTT. Translation gives CASRSEGSGSQYF. Full variable domain (remainder filled in from reference TRBV11-2 and TRBJ2-3): EAGVAQSPRYKIIEKRQSVAFWCNPISGHATLYWYQQILGQGPKLLIQFQNNGVVDDSQLPKDRFSAERLKGVDSTLKIQPAKLEDSAVYLCASRSEGSGSQYFGPGTRLTVL.

This chain links TRBV5-5 with TRBJ2-1; 7 bases are shared with TRBD2. The CDR3 runs to 12 residues. Trimming removed 3 bases from V and 8 bases from J; junction bases left unmatched: 2. The germline V gene encodes CDR1 SGHKS and CDR2 YYEKEE (reference sequence). This CDR3 reads CASSYGGYEQFF. The CDR3, as DNA: TGTGCCAGCAGCTACGGGGGGTATGAGCAGTTCTTC.

This clone has a handful of counts. The V call is TRBV7-9, the J call TRBJ2-2, with D hard to call. Trimming removed 5 bases at V and 3 bases at J, with 7 bases between. CDR3 length: 13 residues. Germline V gene data show CDR1 as SEHNR and CDR2 as FQNEAQ (reference sequence). CDR3 residues: CASSPWDTGELFF. CDR3 DNA: TGTGCCAGCAGCCCATGGGACACCGGGGAGCTGTTTTTT.

This clone was observed once. J is TRBJ1-5 and V is TRBV28; no firm D call. The CDR3 is 15 residues long. V was pared by 4 bases and J by 2 bases, with 12 bases between. CDR1 and CDR2 (germline): MDHEN, SYDVKM. The CDR3 coding sequence is TGTGCCAGCAGTTCCGCTGTTGGGCGCAATCAGCCCCAGCATTTT. Translated, it gives CASSSAVGRNQPQHF.

The chain has TRBV9 and TRBJ1-2; TRBD1 matches at 7 bases. Unmatched junction bases numbered 6, after V lost 5 bases and J lost 8 bases. CDR3 length: 12 amino acids. Per the germline V gene, CDR1 is SGDLS and CDR2 is YYNGEE. CDR3 sequence (DNA): TGTGCCAGCAGGGAATCAGGGGGAGGCTACACCTTC. Protein: CASRESGGGYTF.

This chain joins TRBV5-4 and TRBJ2-4; TRBD1 might be the D (5 bases). CDR1 and CDR2 from the germline V gene are SGHNT and YYREEE (reference sequence). Trimming left V 4 bases short and J 0 bases short, with 11 bases between. This CDR3 comprises 15 residues. As DNA, the CDR3 is TGTGCCAGCAGCGTCGCGACAGAAGCCAAAAACATTCAGTACTTC. Encoded protein: CASSVATEAKNIQYF.

The V call is TRBV7-8, the J call TRBJ2-1; unclear D gene. The germline V and J ends were trimmed by 5 bases and 3 bases, with 17 bases remaining between them. Germline V lookup: CDR1 SGHVS, CDR2 FQNEAQ. The CDR3 sequence is 16 residues long. Written as DNA, the CDR3 is TGTGCCAGCAGCCCGGACCTTATAAACGTCTACAATGAGCAGTTCTTC. Encoded protein: CASSPDLINVYNEQFF.

This chain connects TRBV10-3 to TRBJ2-1, with D possibly TRBD1 on 5 matching bases. This CDR3 spans 16 amino acids. The germline V gene has CDR1 ENHRY and CDR2 SYGVKD. The V and J ends lost 4 bases and 0 bases respectively, with 13 bases between them. CDR3 bases: TGTGCCATCAGTGGCCGCAGGGCAAGCTCCTACAATGAGCAGTTCTTC. Its protein is CAISGRRASSYNEQFF.

The chain links TRBV27 to TRBJ2-1; D is perhaps TRBD1 or TRBD2 (5 bases each). In germline, CDR1 is MNHEY, CDR2 SMNVEV (reference sequence). CDR3 length: 17 amino acids. The germline V and J ends were trimmed by 2 bases and 0 bases, with 14 bases remaining between them. CDR3 coding DNA: TGTGCCAGCAGTTTAGCTAGCCGGGGACCCTCCTACAATGAGCAGTTCTTC. Protein: CASSLASRGPSYNEQFF.

Comments on this clone: This sample includes further DNA sequences coding for the same CDR3. The CDR3, as DNA: TGCGCCAGCAGCTTGAGACAGGGCTCCTACAATGAGCAGTTCTTC. Protein: CASSLRQGSYNEQFF. The chain is built from TRBV5-1 and TRBJ2-1; 7 nucleotides line up with TRBD1. Germline CDR1 and CDR2: SGHRS and YFSETQ. CDR3 length equals 15 residues. Trimming removed 1 base from V and 0 bases from J; junction bases left unmatched: 1.

The CDR3 reads CASSLPLDGTSGKMQYF. CDR3 nucleotide sequence: TGCGCCAGCAGCCTCCCATTGGACGGGACTAGCGGGAAGATGCAGTACTTC. V and J are TRBV5-1 and TRBJ2-7, with 13 nucleotides matching TRBD2. CDR3 length: 17 amino acids. The germline CDR1 and CDR2 sequences are SGHRS and YFSETQ. The trim removed 4 bases at V and 9 bases at J, leaving 16 bases unmatched.

CDR3 loop: CASDPGTHGYTF. The CDR3 DNA reads TGTGCCTCCGACCCAGGGACACACGGCTACACCTTC. The chain employs TRBV6-1 and TRBJ1-2, with D possibly TRBD1 on 6 matching bases. The germline CDR1 and CDR2 sequences are MNHNS and SASEGT. V lost 11 bases and J lost 8, with 18 bases in between. The CDR3 has 12 amino acids.

The chain carries TRBV2 and TRBJ2-1; tentatively, D is TRBD1 (5 bases). The CDR3 spans 15 residues. Trimming shortened V by 3 bases and J by 2 bases, and 11 bases separated the two germline ends. The germline V gene encodes CDR1 SNHLY and CDR2 FYNNEI. The CDR3 DNA reads as TGTGCCAGCAGTGATGGGGCCAGTACCTACAATGAGCAGTTCTTC. Its translation is CASSDGASTYNEQFF.

This clone has a single count. Additional DNA sequences in this sample encode the identical CDR3. This chain links TRBV28 with TRBJ2-3; the D gene is possibly TRBD2 (6 bases). The CDR3 is 13 amino acids. Deletions cut 6 bases from V and 1 base from J, with 8 bases between. The germline V gene has CDR1 MDHEN and CDR2 SYDVKM. CDR3 in DNA: TGTGCCAGCAGGGGGGGTGGCACAGATACGCAGTATTTT. Encoded protein: CASRGGGTDTQYF. Full variable domain (outside the CDR3, taken from reference TRBV28 and TRBJ2-3): DVKVTQSSRYLVKRTGEKVFLECVQDMDHENMFWYRQDPGLGLRLIYFSYDVKMKEKGDIPEGYSVSREKKERFSLILESASTNQTSMYLCASRGGGTDTQYFGPGTRLTVL.

CDR3 in amino acids: CASSPRLAGHNEQFF. CDR3 nucleotide sequence: TGTGCCAGCAGCCCGAGACTAGCGGGACACAATGAGCAGTTCTTC. V and J are TRBV6-6 and TRBJ2-1; 11 bases map to TRBD2. V was pared by 6 bases and J by 5 bases, with 6 bases of the junction left unmatched. Germline V CDR1 and CDR2: MNHNY, SVGAGI (reference sequence). The CDR3 runs to 15 residues.

In its sample, this clone was seen once. The rearrangement uses TRBV6-4 and TRBJ2-6; D is possibly TRBD1 (5 bases). The CDR3 contains 13 residues. Trimming shortened V by 4 bases and J by 4 bases, and 5 bases separated the two germline ends. Germline CDR1 reads MRHNA; CDR2 reads SNTAGT. CDR3 DNA sequence: TGTGCCAGCAGTGGACAGGGGGCCAACGTCCTGACTTTC. It encodes CASSGQGANVLTF.

The chain employs TRBV7-6 and TRBJ2-1; the match to TRBD2 covers 7 bases. With 1 base clipped from V and 5 bases from J, the junction kept 11 bases outside the gene matches. There are 17 residues in the CDR3. Looked up from germline, CDR1 is SGHVS and CDR2 is FNYEAQ. The CDR3, as DNA: TGTGCCAGCAGCTTAGACGGACCGGGAGGACCAAACAATGAGCAGTTCTTC. It encodes CASSLDGPGGPNNEQFF.

The rearrangement links TRBV7-9 to TRBJ2-2; D might be TRBD2 (6 bases). CDR1 SEHNR and CDR2 FQNEAQ come from the germline V gene (reference sequence). Trimming left V 5 bases short and J 0 bases short, with 19 bases between. CDR3 length: 18 amino acids. The CDR3 sequence: CASSRHGGLAANTGELFF. CDR3 coding DNA: TGTGCCAGCAGCCGTCACGGGGGACTGGCCGCGAACACCGGGGAGCTGTTTTTT.

CDR3 coding DNA: TGTGCCAGCAGTCCCCGGGACAGGGCCGCGGGCACTGAAGCTTTCTTT. Translation: CASSPRDRAAGTEAFF. The V gene is TRBV28, the J gene TRBJ1-1; the match to TRBD1 covers 9 bases. The CDR3 is 16 amino acids. After removal of 5 bases from V and 4 bases from J, the junction contained 11 bases not matched to a gene. Germline V gene sequence: CDR1 MDHEN, CDR2 SYDVKM.

The chain is built from TRBV7-3 and TRBJ2-2; TRBD2 matches at 14 bases. J was trimmed by 4 bases and V by 4 bases; bases with no gene match: 14. Germline-derived CDR1 and CDR2 are SGHTA and FQGTGA. This CDR3 is built from 20 residues. The CDR3 region has the DNA TGTGCCAGCAGCTCAGGACTAGCGGGAGGCAACCTCATCATCACCGGGGAGCTGTTTTTT. Its translation is CASSSGLAGGNLIITGELFF.

Only one count was recorded for this clone. The chain uses TRBV25-1 and TRBJ2-1; maybe TRBD2 (6 bases). The CDR3 consists of 17 residues. Trimming pared 3 bases from V and 4 bases from J, leaving 19 bases between. The germline V gene has CDR1 MGHDK and CDR2 SYGVNS. CDR3 region: CASSDLMDRGLYNEQFF. DNA for the CDR3: TGTGCCAGCAGTGATTTGATGGATAGGGGACTTTACAATGAGCAGTTCTTC.

J is TRBJ1-1 and V is TRBV5-4; D is unclear. The germline V gene encodes CDR1 SGHNT and CDR2 YYREEE (reference sequence). The germline V and J ends were trimmed by 7 bases and 6 bases, with 16 bases remaining between them. The CDR3 totals 13 residues. CDR3 sequence: CASSTAMDAEAFF. CDR3 sequence (DNA): TGTGCCAGCTCTACCGCTATGGACGCTGAAGCTTTCTTT.

CDR3 protein: CASSFPQGAEQFF. For the CDR3, the DNA is TGTGCCAGCAGTTTCCCACAGGGCGCTGAGCAGTTCTTC. The V call is TRBV28, the J call TRBJ2-1; D is possibly TRBD1 (6 bases). Trimming pared 3 bases from V and 9 bases from J, leaving 12 bases between. From germline, CDR1 is MDHEN and CDR2 SYDVKM. CDR3 length: 13 residues.

The genes are TRBV5-1 and TRBJ2-7; 12 nucleotides match TRBD2. The trim removed 4 bases at V and 4 bases at J, leaving 12 bases unmatched. This CDR3 contains 17 residues. Per the germline V gene, CDR1 is SGHRS and CDR2 is YFSETQ. CDR3 sequence reads: CASSPTLGLAGFYEQYF. CDR3 in DNA: TGCGCCAGCAGCCCCACCCTCGGACTAGCGGGGTTTTACGAGCAGTACTTC.

The V call is TRBV5-8, the J call TRBJ2-1, with 8 bases that match TRBD2. Germline CDR1 is SGHTS and CDR2 is YDEGEE. The CDR3 totals 14 residues. With 2 bases clipped from V and 11 bases from J, the junction kept 9 bases outside the gene matches. Here the CDR3 DNA reads TGTGCCAGCAGCTTCGTGAGCGGGGGCCAGAAGCAGTTCTTC. It codes for CASSFVSGGQKQFF.

This sequence joins TRBV7-8 and TRBJ1-1, with TRBD1 matching over 7 bases. V was pared by 5 bases and J by 0 bases, with 3 bases of the junction left unmatched. There are 14 residues in the CDR3. Germline V lookup: CDR1 SGHVS, CDR2 FQNEAQ. For the CDR3, the DNA is TGTGCCAGCAGCCCGGGACAGTTGAACACTGAAGCTTTCTTT. Its translation: CASSPGQLNTEAFF.

This clone showed up just a few times. The same CDR3 also results from other DNA sequences found in this sample. This rearrangement joins TRBV9 to TRBJ1-3, with D uncertain. CDR1 SGDLS and CDR2 YYNGEE come from the germline V gene. The CDR3 spans 15 residues. Trimming took 0 bases from V and 4 from J, leaving 11 bases between them. As DNA, the CDR3 is TGTGCCAGCAGCGTAGCTCCGGGAGTGGGAAACACCATATATTTT. Protein: CASSVAPGVGNTIYF.